Reported below is one T cell receptor beta chain. The antigen this receptor binds is unknown. No per-base quality is available; no much larger clone lies one base away. This sample is part of a study of blood T cells in healthy people across ages (dated by TCRdb to 2013 to 2016). At the level of the whole study: In model experiments, roughly one uniquely barcoded TCR beta cDNA molecule per two T cells was captured by template switching. Age-related changes in TCR beta repertoire diversity were measured in the study by deep sequencing normalized with unique cDNA molecular identifiers. Donors were grouped into four age groups: young (average roughly 15 years), middle-aged (over 35), aged (around 56) and long-lived (approximately 81). Donors of different ages were randomly distributed across sequencing lanes to avoid experimental bias. For two donors (one aged 18 to 29 and one aged 80 or older), the study analyzed two additional independent replicas of 1 million unique cDNA reads from the same blood draw.

Including the terminal cysteine and phenylalanine, the CDR3 comprises 14 residues. Only CDR3 DNA remains: 42 bases, in frame from the first base. The germline V gene encodes CDR1 LGHNA and CDR2 YNFKEQ. Systemically healthy Caucasian individuals from Russia, around 38 in total and aged roughly 6 to 95 years, were included as donors. Approximately 10 milliliters of peripheral blood were collected from each donor into EDTA-treated Vacutainer tubes. Ficoll-Paque density-gradient centrifugation was used to isolate PBMCs, with at least 6 million per sample. Trizol reagent was used to extract total RNA from PBMCs, with at least 6 micrograms per sample. The percentages of naive CD45RAhigh/CD27high T cells were determined by flow cytometry on a PBMC aliquot from every donor. Results and caveats for the whole study, not just this receptor: Since profiling was done on bulk unsorted PBMCs, naive and antigen-experienced compartments could not be conclusively compared. The CMV infection status of donors was not known, potentially confounding age-related changes in expanded clonotypes. A strong correlation was found between observed TCR beta diversity and the percentage of naive T cells measured by flow cytometry. Observed TCR beta diversity per million T cells fell roughly linearly with age, and a significant reduction was already apparent by age approximately 40. Estimates of total diversity based on one million sequenced T cells were considered lower bounds and underestimates. The long-lived group showed more naive CD4+ T cells, fewer expanded clones and increased TCR diversity than the aged group, suggesting age selection.

The library was prepared using 5' RACE. Sequencing was performed on an Illumina HiSeq 2500. A second PCR of about 7 to 12 cycles was run with a J-beta primer mix and a sample-barcoded 5' primer. Each TCR beta cDNA molecule received a unique molecular identifier from a template-switch 5' adaptor carrying 12 random nucleotides. At least 2.5 million CDR3-containing paired-end reads were obtained from each sample. The Mint cDNA synthesis kit, primed by a TRBC-specific oligonucleotide, was used to synthesize first-strand cDNA from all RNA. All cDNA was treated with uracil-DNA glycosylase and then went through a first 18-cycle PCR with the universal primers M1SS and BC2_uni_R. The published analysis was carried out like this. Normalization of each sample was performed by random selection of 1 million high-quality reads, each carrying a distinct molecular identifier. Instead of being binned into consensus sequences, reads with shared molecular identifiers were discarded. MiTCR, run with a Q25 quality threshold and the strictest error-elimination algorithm, handled CDR3 identification, clonotype clustering and error correction. A nonparametric unseen species model using Euler transformation provided a lower-bound estimate of total TCR beta diversity. TCRdb cleaned the public reads at Q25 with fastp, built clones with MiXCR and kept in-frame beta chains. Identical CDR3 protein sequences are pooled into one entry, listed with their most common genes and DNA. V and J calls and clone size were set by TCRdb, not the authors. Across this sample there are about 1.4 million distinct CDR3 sequences, with roughly 64% seen only once. The leading ten clones occupy 6.5% to 8.5% of the sample.

The sequence was collected from a man aged 18 to 30 in good health. Source material: blood. Rearrangement joined TRBV4-2 to TRBJ2-5, and perhaps TRBD2 as D gene, on 6 matching bases. The better agreement between TRBJ2-7 and the DNA end casts doubt on the J call. The encoded CDR3 is CASSQDAGFNEQYF. The base sequence is TGTGCCAGCAGCCAAGATGCGGGGTTCAACGAGCAGTACTTC.